This TCR beta chain was identified during a study of cytotoxic CD8 clonotypes in ibrutinib-treated CLL. Measured with immunoSEQ multiplex PCR; TCRdb has only the in-frame clones, and not every one. The sample consists of fewer than 400,000 clones, 67% of them appearing once. The CDR3 covers 15 residues. Trimming stripped 5 bases from V and 1 base from J, with 12 bases between. Germline loops: CDR1 LGHNT, CDR2 FRNRAP. The chain links TRBV12-5 to TRBJ1-5, with unresolved D. Sequences were derived from PBMCs, sampled after 36 months of ibrutinib treatment. The sequence came from a human donor with chronic lymphocytic leukemia. The CDR3 loop reads CASGPDLGSNQPQHF. The CDR3 nucleotides are TGTGCTAGTGGTCCCGACCTCGGCAGCAATCAGCCCCAGCATTTT. Drawing the rest from reference TRBV12-5 and TRBJ1-5, the complete variable domain is DARVTQTPRHKVTEMGQEVTMRCQPILGHNTVFWYRQTMMQGLELLAYFRNRAPLDDSGMPKDRFSAEMPDATLATLKIQPSEPRDSAVYFCASGPDLGSNQPQHFGDGTRLSIL.